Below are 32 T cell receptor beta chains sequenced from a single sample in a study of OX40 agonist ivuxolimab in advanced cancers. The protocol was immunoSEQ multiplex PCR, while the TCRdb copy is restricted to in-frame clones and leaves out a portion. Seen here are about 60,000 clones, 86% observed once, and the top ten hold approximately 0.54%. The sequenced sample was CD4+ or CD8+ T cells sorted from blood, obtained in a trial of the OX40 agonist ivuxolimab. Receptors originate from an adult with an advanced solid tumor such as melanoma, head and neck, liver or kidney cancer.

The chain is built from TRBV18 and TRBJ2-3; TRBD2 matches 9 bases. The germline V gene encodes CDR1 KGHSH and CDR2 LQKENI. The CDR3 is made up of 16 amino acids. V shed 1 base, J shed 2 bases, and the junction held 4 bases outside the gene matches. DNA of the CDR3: TGTGCCAGCTCACCACAGACTAGCGGCTACACAGATACGCAGTATTTT. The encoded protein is CASSPQTSGYTDTQYF.

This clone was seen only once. CDR3 sequence (DNA): TGTGCCAGCAGAGACAGGGGACTAAGGGACTATGGCTACACCTTC. Protein: CASRDRGLRDYGYTF. The gene calls are TRBV28 and TRBJ1-2, with 8 positions matching TRBD1. In germline, CDR1 is MDHEN, CDR2 SYDVKM. V lost 6 bases to trimming and J lost 3 bases; unmatched junction nucleotides: 9. The CDR3 totals 15 residues.

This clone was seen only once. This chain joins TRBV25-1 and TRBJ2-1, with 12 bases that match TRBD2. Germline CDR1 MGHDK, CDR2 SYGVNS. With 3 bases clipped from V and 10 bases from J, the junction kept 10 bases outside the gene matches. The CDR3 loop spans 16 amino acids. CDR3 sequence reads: CASSEGSSGRAREQFF. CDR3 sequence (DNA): TGTGCCAGCAGTGAGGGTTCTAGCGGGAGGGCGCGAGAGCAGTTCTTC.

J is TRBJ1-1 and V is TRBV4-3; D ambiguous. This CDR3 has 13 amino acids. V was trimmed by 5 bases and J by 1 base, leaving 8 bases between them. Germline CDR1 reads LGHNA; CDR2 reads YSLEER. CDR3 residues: CASSRAPNTEAFF. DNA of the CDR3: TGCGCCAGCAGCAGGGCCCCGAACACTGAAGCTTTCTTT.

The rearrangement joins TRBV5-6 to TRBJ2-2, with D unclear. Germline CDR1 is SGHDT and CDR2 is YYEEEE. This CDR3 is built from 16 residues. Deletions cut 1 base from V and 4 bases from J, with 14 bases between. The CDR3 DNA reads TGTGCCAGCAGCTTGTTTCTTGAGCTTAGCACCGGGGAGCTGTTTTTT. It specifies CASSLFLELSTGELFF. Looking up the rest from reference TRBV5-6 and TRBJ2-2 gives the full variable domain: DAGVTQSPTHLIKTRGQQVTLRCSPKSGHDTVSWYQQALGQGPQFIFQYYEEEERQRGNFPDRFSGHQFPNYSSELNVNALLLGDSALYLCASSLFLELSTGELFFGEGSRLTVL.

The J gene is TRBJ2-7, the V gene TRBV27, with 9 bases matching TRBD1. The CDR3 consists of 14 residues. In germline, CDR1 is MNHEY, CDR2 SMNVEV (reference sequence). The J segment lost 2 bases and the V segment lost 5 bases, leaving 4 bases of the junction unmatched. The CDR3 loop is CASSMGQGAYEQYF. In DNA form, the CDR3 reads TGTGCCAGCAGTATGGGACAGGGTGCCTACGAGCAGTACTTC.

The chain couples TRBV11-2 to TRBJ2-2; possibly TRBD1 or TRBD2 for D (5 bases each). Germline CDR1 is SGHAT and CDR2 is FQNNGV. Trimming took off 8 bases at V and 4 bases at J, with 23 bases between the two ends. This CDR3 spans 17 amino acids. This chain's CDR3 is CASHSTGWGIVTGELFF. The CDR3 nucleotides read TGTGCCAGCCATTCGACTGGGTGGGGGATTGTCACCGGGGAGCTGTTTTTT.

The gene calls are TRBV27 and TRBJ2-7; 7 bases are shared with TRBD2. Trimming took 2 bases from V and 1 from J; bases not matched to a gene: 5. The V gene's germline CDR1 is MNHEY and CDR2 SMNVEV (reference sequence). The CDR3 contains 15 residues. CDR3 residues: CASSLGRGPSYEQYF. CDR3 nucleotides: TGTGCCAGCAGTTTAGGGAGGGGCCCGTCCTACGAGCAGTACTTC.

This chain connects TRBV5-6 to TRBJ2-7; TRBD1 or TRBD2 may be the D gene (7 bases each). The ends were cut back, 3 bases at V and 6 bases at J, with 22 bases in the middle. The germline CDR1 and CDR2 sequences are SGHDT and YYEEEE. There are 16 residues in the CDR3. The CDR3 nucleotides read TGTGCCAGCAGCTCCGATCTACCGGGACAGCGGGGCGAGCAGTACTTC. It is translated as CASSSDLPGQRGEQYF.

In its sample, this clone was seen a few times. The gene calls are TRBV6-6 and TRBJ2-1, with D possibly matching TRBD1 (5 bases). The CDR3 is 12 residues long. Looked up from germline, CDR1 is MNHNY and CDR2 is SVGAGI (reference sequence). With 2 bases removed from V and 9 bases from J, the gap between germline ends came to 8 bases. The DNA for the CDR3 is TGTGCCAGCAGTTACCACCAGGGTGAGCAGTTCTTC. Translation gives CASSYHQGEQFF.

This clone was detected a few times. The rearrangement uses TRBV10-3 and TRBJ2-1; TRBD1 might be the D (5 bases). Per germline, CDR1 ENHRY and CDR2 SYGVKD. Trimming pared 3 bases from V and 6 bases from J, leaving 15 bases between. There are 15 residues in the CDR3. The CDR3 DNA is TGTGCCATCAGTGACTACGTGGCAGGGATCAATGAGCAGTTCTTC. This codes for CAISDYVAGINEQFF.

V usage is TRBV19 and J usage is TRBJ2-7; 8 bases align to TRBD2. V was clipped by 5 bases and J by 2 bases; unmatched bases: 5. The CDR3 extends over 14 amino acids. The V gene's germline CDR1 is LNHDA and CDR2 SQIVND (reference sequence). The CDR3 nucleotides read TGTGCCAGTAGTTTCGGGGGGGGTACCTACGAGCAGTACTTC. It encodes CASSFGGGTYEQYF.

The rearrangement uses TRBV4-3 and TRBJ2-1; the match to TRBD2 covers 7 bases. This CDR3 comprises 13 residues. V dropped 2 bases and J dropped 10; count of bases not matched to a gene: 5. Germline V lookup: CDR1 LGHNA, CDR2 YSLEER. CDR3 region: CASSQRQAGEQFF. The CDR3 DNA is TGCGCCAGCAGCCAAAGGCAAGCGGGGGAGCAGTTCTTC.

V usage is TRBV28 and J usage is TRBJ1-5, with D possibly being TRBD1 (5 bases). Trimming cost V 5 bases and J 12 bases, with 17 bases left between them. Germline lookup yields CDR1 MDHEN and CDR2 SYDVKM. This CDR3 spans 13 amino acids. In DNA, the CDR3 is TGTGCCAGCAGTCCTCGGCCCGGGGCCAACCAGCATTTT. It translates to CASSPRPGANQHF.

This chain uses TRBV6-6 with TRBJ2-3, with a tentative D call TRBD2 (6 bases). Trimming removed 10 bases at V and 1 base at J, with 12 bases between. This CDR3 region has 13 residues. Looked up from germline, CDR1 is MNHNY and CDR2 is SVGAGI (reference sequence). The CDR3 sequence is CATTWEGTDTQYF. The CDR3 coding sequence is TGTGCCACCACGTGGGAGGGCACAGATACGCAGTATTTT.

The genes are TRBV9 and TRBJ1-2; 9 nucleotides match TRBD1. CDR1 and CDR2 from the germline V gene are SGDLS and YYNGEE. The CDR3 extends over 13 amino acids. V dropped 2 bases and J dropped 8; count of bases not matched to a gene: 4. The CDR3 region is CASSVTGGSGYTF. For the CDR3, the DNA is TGTGCCAGCAGCGTTACAGGGGGCAGCGGCTACACCTTC.

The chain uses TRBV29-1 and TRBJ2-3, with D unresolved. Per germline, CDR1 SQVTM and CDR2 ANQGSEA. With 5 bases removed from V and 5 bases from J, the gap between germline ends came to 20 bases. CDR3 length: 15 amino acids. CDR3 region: CSVKNGGWRRDTQYF. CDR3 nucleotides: TGCAGCGTTAAAAACGGTGGGTGGAGACGAGATACGCAGTATTTT.

CDR3 in DNA: TGTGCCAGCAGCTTAGACCTAGCGGGAGGCTCTGAGACCCAGTACTTC. Translation gives CASSLDLAGGSETQYF. This sequence joins TRBV13 and TRBJ2-5; 11 positions match TRBD2. There are 16 residues in the CDR3. The germline V gene has CDR1 PRHDT and CDR2 FYEKMQ (reference sequence). J gave up 5 bases and V 1 base, and 6 bases lay outside the gene matches. Using reference TRBV13 and TRBJ2-5 for the parts outside the CDR3, the full variable domain is AAGVIQSPRHLIKEKRETATLKCYPIPRHDTVYWYQQGPGQDPQFLISFYEKMQSDKGSIPDRFSAQQFSDYHSELNMSSLELGDSALYFCASSLDLAGGSETQYFGPGTRLLVL.

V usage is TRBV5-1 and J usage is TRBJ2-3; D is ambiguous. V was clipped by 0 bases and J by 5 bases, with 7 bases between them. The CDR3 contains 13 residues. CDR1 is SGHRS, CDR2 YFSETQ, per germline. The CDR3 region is CASSLGSLDTQYF. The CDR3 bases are TGCGCCAGCAGCTTGGGGTCGCTAGATACGCAGTATTTT.

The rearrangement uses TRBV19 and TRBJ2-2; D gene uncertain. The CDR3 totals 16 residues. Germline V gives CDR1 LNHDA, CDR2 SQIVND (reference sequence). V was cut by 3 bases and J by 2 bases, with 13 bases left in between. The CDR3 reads CASSIGRFPNTGELFF. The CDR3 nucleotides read TGTGCCAGTAGTATCGGGCGGTTCCCCAACACCGGGGAGCTGTTTTTT.

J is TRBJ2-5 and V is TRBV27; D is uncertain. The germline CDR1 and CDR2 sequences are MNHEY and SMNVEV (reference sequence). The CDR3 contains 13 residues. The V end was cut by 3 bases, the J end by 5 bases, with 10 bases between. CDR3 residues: CASSFLMWETQYF. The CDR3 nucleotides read TGTGCCAGCAGTTTTCTCATGTGGGAGACCCAGTACTTC.

The CDR3 reads CASTRTGSYEQYF. The CDR3 DNA follows: TGCGCCAGCACGCGGACGGGCTCCTACGAGCAGTACTTC. The rearrangement links TRBV5-1 to TRBJ2-7, with D hard to call. Trimming took 6 bases from V and 0 from J, leaving 10 bases between them. Per germline, CDR1 SGHRS and CDR2 YFSETQ. This CDR3 has 13 amino acids.

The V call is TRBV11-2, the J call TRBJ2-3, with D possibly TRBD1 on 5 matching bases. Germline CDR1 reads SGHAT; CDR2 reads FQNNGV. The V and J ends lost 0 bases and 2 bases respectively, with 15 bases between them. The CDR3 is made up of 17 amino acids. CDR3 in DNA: TGTGCCAGCAGCTTAGAGCGCGCCTGGGGCACCACAGATACGCAGTATTTT. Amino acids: CASSLERAWGTTDTQYF. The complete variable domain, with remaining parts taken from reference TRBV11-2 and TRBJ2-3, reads EAGVAQSPRYKIIEKRQSVAFWCNPISGHATLYWYQQILGQGPKLLIQFQNNGVVDDSQLPKDRFSAERLKGVDSTLKIQPAKLEDSAVYLCASSLERAWGTTDTQYFGPGTRLTVL.

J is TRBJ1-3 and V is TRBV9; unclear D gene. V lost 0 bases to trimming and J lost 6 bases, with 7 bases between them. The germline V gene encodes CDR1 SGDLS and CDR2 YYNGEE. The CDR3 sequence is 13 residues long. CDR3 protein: CASSVGSANTIYF. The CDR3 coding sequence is TGTGCCAGCAGCGTAGGGTCCGCAAACACCATATATTTT.

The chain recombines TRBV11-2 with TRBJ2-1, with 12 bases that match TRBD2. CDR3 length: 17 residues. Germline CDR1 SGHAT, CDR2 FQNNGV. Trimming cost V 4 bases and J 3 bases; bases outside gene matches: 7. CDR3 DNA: TGTGCCAGCAGCTCAACTAGCGGGAGGACCCTCTACAATGAGCAGTTCTTC. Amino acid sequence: CASSSTSGRTLYNEQFF.

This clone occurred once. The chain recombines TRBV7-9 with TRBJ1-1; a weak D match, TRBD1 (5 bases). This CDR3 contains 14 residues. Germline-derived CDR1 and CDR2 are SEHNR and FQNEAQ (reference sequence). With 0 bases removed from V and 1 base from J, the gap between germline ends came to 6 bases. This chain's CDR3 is CASSLAQGNTEAFF. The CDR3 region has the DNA TGTGCCAGCAGCTTAGCTCAGGGGAACACTGAAGCTTTCTTT.

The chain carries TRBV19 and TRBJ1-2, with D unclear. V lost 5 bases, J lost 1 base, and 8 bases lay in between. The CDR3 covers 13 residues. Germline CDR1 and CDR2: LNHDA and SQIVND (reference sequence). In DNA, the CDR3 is TGTGCCAGTAGTGGTTCGGTTAACTATGGCTACACCTTC. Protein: CASSGSVNYGYTF.

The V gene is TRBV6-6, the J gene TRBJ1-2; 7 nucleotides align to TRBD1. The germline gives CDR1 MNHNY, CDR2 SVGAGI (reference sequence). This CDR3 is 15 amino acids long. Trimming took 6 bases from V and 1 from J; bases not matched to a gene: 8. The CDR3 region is CASRERTGRNYGYTF. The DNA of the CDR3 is TGTGCCAGCAGAGAACGGACAGGCCGTAACTATGGCTACACCTTC.

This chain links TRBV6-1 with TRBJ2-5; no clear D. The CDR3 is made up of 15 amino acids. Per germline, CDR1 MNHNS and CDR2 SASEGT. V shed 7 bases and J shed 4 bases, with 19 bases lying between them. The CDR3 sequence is CASTPGQAGRETQYF. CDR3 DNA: TGTGCCAGCACCCCGGGTCAGGCCGGTCGAGAGACCCAGTACTTC.

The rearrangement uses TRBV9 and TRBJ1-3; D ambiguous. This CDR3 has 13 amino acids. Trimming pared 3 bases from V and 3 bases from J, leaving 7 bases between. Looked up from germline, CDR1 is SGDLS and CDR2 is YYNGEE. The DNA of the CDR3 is TGTGCCAGCAGCGCAGAAGGTGGAAACACCATATATTTT. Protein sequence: CASSAEGGNTIYF.

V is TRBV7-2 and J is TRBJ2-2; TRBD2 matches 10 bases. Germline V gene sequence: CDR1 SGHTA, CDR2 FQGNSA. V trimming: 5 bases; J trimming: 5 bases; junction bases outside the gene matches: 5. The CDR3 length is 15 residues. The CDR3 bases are TGTGCCAGCAGCCCCAGCGGGGGGGGGACCGGGGAGCTGTTTTTT. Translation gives CASSPSGGGTGELFF.

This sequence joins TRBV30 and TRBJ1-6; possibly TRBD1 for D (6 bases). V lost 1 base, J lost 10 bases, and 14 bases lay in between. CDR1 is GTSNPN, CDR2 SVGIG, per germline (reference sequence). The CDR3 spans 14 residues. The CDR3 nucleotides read TGTGCCTGGAGTGAGGACAGCGGGAAGTCACCCCTCCACTTT. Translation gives CAWSEDSGKSPLHF. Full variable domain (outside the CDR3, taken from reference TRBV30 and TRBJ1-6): SQTIHQWPATLVQPVGSPLSLECTVEGTSNPNLYWYRQAAGRGLQLLFYSVGIGQISSEVPQNLSASRPQDRQFILSSKKLLLSDSGFYLCAWSEDSGKSPLHFGNGTRLTVT.